These T cell receptor beta chains were read from a single sample in a study of blood T cells in healthy people across ages. TCRdb processed the 5' RACE reads anew with MiXCR; each CDR3 protein has one entry. The data contain hundreds of thousands of distinct CDR3 sequences, 27% of them singletons. These records were also assigned to another study, of T cells of mothers and their children.

The sample consisted of blood. The receptors were gathered from a boy aged 2 to 9 in good health. Both conserved end residues are part of each CDR3. The D gene is left open where the match is weak. Rows may omit the clone size; those that give it use once, few, many or a size class.

J gene | V gene | clone size | D gene | CDR3 DNA | CDR3 protein
TRBJ2-7 | TRBV20-1 | few | NA | TGCAGTGCTGCCAGGGCTGTTTACGAGCAGTACTTC | CSAARAVYEQYF
TRBJ2-3 | TRBV20-1 | few | NA | TGCAGTGCCCACCCTTCCTGGAGCACAGATACGCAGTATTTT | CSAHPSWSTDTQYF
TRBJ2-1 | TRBV14 | few | NA | TGTGCCAGCAGCCCCCACGTCGATGAGCAGTTCTTC | CASSPHVDEQFF
TRBJ2-1 | TRBV10-3 | NA | TRBD1 | TGTGCCATCGGACGGGACAGGGGATACAATGAGCAGTTCTTC | CAIGRDRGYNEQFF
TRBJ1-5 | TRBV13 | few | NA | TGTGCCAGCAGCTACAGGTATAGCAATCAGCCCCAGCATTTT | CASSYRYSNQPQHF
TRBJ2-1 | TRBV15 | NA | NA | TGTGCCACCAGCAGAGCTCAACGGGGCTCCTACAATGAGCAGTTCTTC | CATSRAQRGSYNEQFF
TRBJ2-5 | TRBV7-9 | NA | TRBD2 | TGTGCCAGCAGCTCTTTCTCTTCTAGCGGGAGGGAACAAGAGACCCAGTACTTC | CASSSFSSSGREQETQYF
TRBJ2-1 | TRBV6-2/TRBV6-3 | few | NA | TGTGCCAGCAGTTACTATACGGGTCGCTCCGTCGGGTACAATGAGCAGTTCTTC | CASSYYTGRSVGYNEQFF
TRBJ1-2 | TRBV15 | NA | TRBD1 | TGTGCCACCCTCAGGGGGGGGACAGGGGACTATGGCTACACCTTC | CATLRGGTGDYGYTF
TRBJ2-5 | TRBV29-1 | few | TRBD1 | TGCAGCGTTGGAGGGGGCTTCGAGACCCAGTACTTC | CSVGGGFETQYF
TRBJ2-1 | TRBV4-1 | few | NA | TGCGCCAGCAGCCAAGGCGGGCAGGCCTACTACAATGAGCAGTTCTTC | CASSQGGQAYYNEQFF
TRBJ1-6 | TRBV11-3 | few | TRBD1 | TGTGCCAGCAGCGATACAGGGGGACCCCTCCACTTT | CASSDTGGPLHF
TRBJ1-5 | TRBV20-1 | NA | TRBD1 | TGCAGTGCTAGAATCGGGACAGATAGCAATCAGCCCCAGCATTTT | CSARIGTDSNQPQHF
TRBJ1-2 | TRBV29-1 | NA | TRBD1 | TGCAGCGGTAGGACAGGTCATGGCTACACCTTC | CSGRTGHGYTF
TRBJ2-7 | TRBV7-2 | NA | TRBD2 | TGTGCCAGCAGCAGATCCGGGACTAGCACCTACGAGCAGTACTTC | CASSRSGTSTYEQYF
TRBJ1-1 | TRBV6-5 | NA | NA | TGTGCCAGCAGTCCCCCTGGGGCGAGGAACACTGAAGCTTTCTTT | CASSPPGARNTEAFF
TRBJ1-1 | TRBV5-1 | NA | TRBD1 | TGCGCCAGCAGCACCCAGGGGGCGACCACTGAAGCTTTCTTT | CASSTQGATTEAFF
TRBJ2-1 | TRBV30 | few | NA | TGTGCCTGGAGCGACGACAGCTCCTACAATGAGCAGTTCTTC | CAWSDDSSYNEQFF
TRBJ2-7 | TRBV20-1 | NA | TRBD2 | TGCAGTGCTAGAGAGCCTAGCGGGGATTACGAGCAGTACTTC | CSAREPSGDYEQYF
TRBJ2-7 | TRBV12-3/TRBV12-4 | few | NA | TGTGCCAGCGGTGCATACCCCTACGAGCAGTACTTC | CASGAYPYEQYF
TRBJ2-4 | TRBV4-3 | few | NA | TGCGCCAGCAGCCAAGATTGGTGGGCGGGGATGAAGGTAGCCAAAAACATTCAGTACTTC | CASSQDWWAGMKVAKNIQYF
TRBJ2-7 | TRBV6-5 | NA | NA | TGTGCCAGCAGTTACAAATCCCCATGGACAAGTCCCTACGAGCAGTACTTC | CASSYKSPWTSPYEQYF
TRBJ2-7 | TRBV6-2/TRBV6-3 | NA | NA | TGTGCCAGCAGTTATGTACGGTTTGACGAGCAGTACTTC | CASSYVRFDEQYF
TRBJ2-2 | TRBV5-1 | NA | NA | TGCGCCAGCAGCTCCGGCATTGGGGTCCTAGCGTCGGTAGGCGGGGAGCTGTTTTTT | CASSSGIGVLASVGGELFF
TRBJ1-5 | TRBV6-2/TRBV6-3 | NA | NA | TGTGCCAGCAGTTACGACACAGGGAGGAATCAGCCCCAGCATTTT | CASSYDTGRNQPQHF
TRBJ1-1 | TRBV9 | NA | NA | TGTGCCAGCAGCGGCGATATGGACACTGAAGCTTTCTTT | CASSGDMDTEAFF
TRBJ1-4 | TRBV12-3/TRBV12-4 | NA | NA | TGTGCCAGCAGTTTAGGGGGTCACGGAAAACTGTTTTTT | CASSLGGHGKLFF
TRBJ1-3 | TRBV4-1 | few | NA | TGCGCCAGCAGCCCGGGGGGGGTCTCTGGAAACACCATATATTTT | CASSPGGVSGNTIYF
TRBJ2-3 | TRBV7-2 | few | NA | TGTGCCAGCAGCTTAGGGAGCCCAAACGGGGATACGCAGTATTTT | CASSLGSPNGDTQYF
TRBJ2-1 | TRBV5-6 | few | TRBD2 | TGTGCCAGCAGCTCAGCCAAGCGGGACCGGAATGAGCAGTTCTTC | CASSSAKRDRNEQFF
TRBJ2-3 | TRBV20-1 | few | TRBD2 | TGCAGTGCTATTCCCTCGGGACTAGCGGGGGGGTCCCGGCACCGCACAGATACGCAGTATTTT | CSAIPSGLAGGSRHRTDTQYF
TRBJ2-2 | TRBV27 | NA | NA | TGTGCCAGCAGTACAGGTCCCAATTGGGGAGCGAACACCGGGGAGCTGTTTTTT | CASSTGPNWGANTGELFF
TRBJ2-7 | TRBV20-1 | NA | TRBD2 | TGCAGTGCTTGGACTAGCGGATCCTCCTACGAGCAGTACTTC | CSAWTSGSSYEQYF
TRBJ1-1 | TRBV20-1 | many | NA | TGCAGTGCTAGACCAGATACAGTCACTGAAGCTTTCTTT | CSARPDTVTEAFF
TRBJ2-1 | TRBV9 | NA | NA | TGTGCCAGCAGCCTTAGCTATGACTACAGCTCCTACAATGAGCAGTTCTTC | CASSLSYDYSSYNEQFF
TRBJ2-1 | TRBV14 | NA | TRBD2 | TGTGCCAGCAGCTACCGGGACTATCCCTACAATGAGCAGTTCTTC | CASSYRDYPYNEQFF
TRBJ1-1 | TRBV5-1 | few | TRBD1 | TGCGCCAGCAGCTTGGTGCCGACAGGGGAGAACACTGAAGCTTTCTTT | CASSLVPTGENTEAFF
TRBJ1-2 | TRBV28 | few | NA | TGTGCCAGCAGTGGACAGTATGGCTACACCTTC | CASSGQYGYTF
TRBJ2-3 | TRBV10-3 | NA | TRBD1 | TGTGCCATCAGGAGGACAGGGAGCACAGATACGCAGTATTTT | CAIRRTGSTDTQYF
TRBJ2-3 | TRBV11-2 | NA | TRBD1 | TGTGCCAGCAGCAAGGGGGCGACTGGCACAGATACGCAGTATTTT | CASSKGATGTDTQYF
TRBJ2-7 | TRBV29-1 | few | TRBD1 | TGCAGCGTTGAAGGGACAGGGGATAATGGAGGCTACGAGCAGTACTTC | CSVEGTGDNGGYEQYF
TRBJ1-2 | TRBV12-3/TRBV12-4 | NA | NA | TGTGCCAGCAGTTTACAGCCCCCTTTGGCGGGCTACACCTTC | CASSLQPPLAGYTF
TRBJ1-4 | TRBV10-3 | NA | TRBD1 | TGTGCCATCAGTGAGCGTGGACAGGGGGCCGGTGAAAAACTGTTTTTT | CAISERGQGAGEKLFF